This T cell receptor beta chain comes out of a study of cytomegalovirus exposure and HLA in healthy donors. Study conclusions and caveats: Cytomegalovirus-associated TCR beta chains were listed, numbering 150 to 200. Per a prior analysis, the majority of TCR beta V segments were productive roughly 90% or roughly 30% of the time.

PCR involved 60 Vbeta and 13 Jbeta primers. The assay was immunoSEQ multiplex PCR, and TCRdb's table has in-frame clones only and misses some. The repertoire consists of around 91,000 clones, with 55% to 75% occurring once and the leading ten covering approximately 3%. CDR3 length equals 15 residues. In germline, CDR1 is MDHEN, CDR2 SYDVKM. V lost 6 bases, J lost 2 bases, and 7 bases stayed unmatched. This clone was recorded at least ten times. The antigen is not known. This TCR came from a man aged 55 to 70 in good health and CMV-seronegative. The V call is TRBV28, the J call TRBJ1-5; the match to TRBD1 covers 7 bases. Sequences were obtained from PBMCs. CDR3 amino acids: CASSFGQAGNQPQHF. The CDR3 DNA follows: TGTGCCAGCAGCTTCGGACAGGCGGGCAATCAGCCCCAGCATTTT.